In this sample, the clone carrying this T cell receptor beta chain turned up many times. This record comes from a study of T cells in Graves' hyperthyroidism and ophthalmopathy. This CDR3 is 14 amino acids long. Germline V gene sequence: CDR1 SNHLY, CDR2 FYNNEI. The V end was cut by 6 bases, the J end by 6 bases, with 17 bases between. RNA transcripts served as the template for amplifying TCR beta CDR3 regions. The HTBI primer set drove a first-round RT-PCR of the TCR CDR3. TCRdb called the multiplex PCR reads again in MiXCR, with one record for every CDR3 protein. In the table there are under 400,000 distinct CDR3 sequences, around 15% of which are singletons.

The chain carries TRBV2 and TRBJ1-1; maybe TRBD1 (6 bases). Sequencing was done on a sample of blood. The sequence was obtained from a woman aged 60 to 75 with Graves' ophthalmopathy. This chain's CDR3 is CASSVGGGGAEAFF. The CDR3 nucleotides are TGTGCCAGCAGCGTGGGTGGAGGGGGGGCTGAAGCTTTCTTT.